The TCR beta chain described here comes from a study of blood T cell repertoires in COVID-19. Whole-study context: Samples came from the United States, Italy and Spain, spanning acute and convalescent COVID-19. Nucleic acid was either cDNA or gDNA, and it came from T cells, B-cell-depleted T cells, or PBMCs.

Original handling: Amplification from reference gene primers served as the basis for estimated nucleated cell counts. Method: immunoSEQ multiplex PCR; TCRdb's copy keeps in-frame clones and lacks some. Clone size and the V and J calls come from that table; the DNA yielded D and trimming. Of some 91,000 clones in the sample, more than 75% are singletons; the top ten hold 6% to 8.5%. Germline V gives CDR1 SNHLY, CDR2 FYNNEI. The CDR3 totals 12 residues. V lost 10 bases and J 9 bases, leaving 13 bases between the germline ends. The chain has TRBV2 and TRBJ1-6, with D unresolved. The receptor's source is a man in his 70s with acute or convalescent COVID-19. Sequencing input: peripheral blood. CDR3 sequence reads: CATSKEGSPLHF. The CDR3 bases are TGTGCCACTAGTAAGGAGGGTTCACCCCTCCACTTT.